This T cell receptor (beta chain) was captured by sequencing in a study of radiation and T cells in renal cell carcinoma. This clone was counted a few times. Trimming left V 2 bases short and J 10 bases short, with 23 bases between. The CDR3 sequence is 16 residues long. In germline, CDR1 is MGHDK, CDR2 SYGVNS. The time point is: baseline pretreatment blood. Regarding treatment: 15 Gy SBRT to primary tumor, nephrectomy 4 weeks later. The table came from immunoSEQ multiplex PCR; TCRdb's copy has only in-frame clones and leaves some out. The table lists about 59,000 clones, roughly 79% of them singletons.

This TCR derives from a man aged 55 to 69 with renal cell carcinoma. The sequencing used blood, collected from a patient whose treatment included radiotherapy and nephrectomy. The V and J genes are TRBV25-1 and TRBJ2-5; the D gene is possibly TRBD1 (8 bases). The CDR3 DNA reads TGTGCCAGCAGTGAAGAACCCCCACAGGGGGGGGTTGGCCAGTACTTC. Translation gives CASSEEPPQGGVGQYF.